The 28 T cell receptor beta chains below were found in one sample sequenced in a study of Ad26.COV2.S vaccination and SARS-CoV-2 variants (TCRdb year 2021). The method behind the library was the immunoSEQ multiplex PCR assay. In its TCRdb copy, this immuneACCESS table keeps in-frame sequences only and misses some clones. Where compared with another copy, unresolved V genes explain less than half of these, and the others have no known cause. Recorded for this sample are 510,000 or so clones; around 90% of them occurred a single time. 9.5% to 15% of the sample comes from the top ten. In light of the paper, this sample's treatment or condition label describes: roughly 20 received Ad26.COV2.S at low or high dose, single or two shots; 5 received placebo; per-sample allocation not given. For vaccine and placebo recipients, repertoires were sequenced using samples collected on day 63 after the first injection.

The specimen was peripheral blood, collected in a trial of Ad26.COV2.S vaccine versus placebo. These receptor sequences come from a person aged 18-65 years who received the Ad26.COV2.S COVID-19 vaccine or a placebo.

This clone showed up just once. V usage is TRBV2 and J usage is TRBJ2-1; TRBD1 aligns across 8 bases. V shed 8 bases, J shed 7 bases, and the junction held 4 bases outside the gene matches. CDR1 and CDR2 (germline): SNHLY, FYNNEI. The CDR3 covers 12 residues. The CDR3 nucleotides read TGTGCCAGCCGGGACAGGAGAAATGAGCAGTTCTTC. Translated, it gives CASRDRRNEQFF.

V gene TRBV30 combines with J gene TRBJ2-7; TRBD2 matches 9 bases. The CDR3 extends over 14 amino acids. Germline loops: CDR1 GTSNPN, CDR2 SVGIG (reference sequence). The trim removed 0 bases at V and 3 bases at J, leaving 3 bases unmatched. DNA for the CDR3: TGTGCCTGGAGTGTACGAGCGGGAGGCTACGAGCAGTACTTC. Its translation: CAWSVRAGGYEQYF.

This chain connects TRBV9 to TRBJ2-2; D is undetermined. V lost 10 bases and J 6 bases, leaving 25 bases between the germline ends. Germline V CDR1 and CDR2: SGDLS, YYNGEE. The CDR3 is 16 amino acids. The CDR3 bases are TGTGCCCCCCGTCCCCCACGGCCCGACCCCTCCGGGGAGCTGTTTTTT. Amino acid sequence: CAPRPPRPDPSGELFF.

The chain recombines TRBV28 with TRBJ1-2, with 9 nucleotides matching TRBD1. The germline V gene has CDR1 MDHEN and CDR2 SYDVKM. Trimming took 6 bases from V and 4 from J; bases not matched to a gene: 9. The CDR3 sequence is 15 residues long. CDR3 coding DNA: TGTGCCAGCAGCCCACCGGGACAGGGAAGCTATGGCTACACCTTC. Amino acid sequence: CASSPPGQGSYGYTF.

This clone was detected a few times. This chain links TRBV7-9 with TRBJ2-1; 9 nucleotides align to TRBD2. The germline V gene has CDR1 SEHNR and CDR2 FQNEAQ (reference sequence). V lost 7 bases, J lost 5 bases, and 18 bases stayed unmatched. The CDR3 length is 18 residues. The CDR3 is CASTRGGGVPPKNNEQFF. CDR3 nucleotide sequence: TGTGCCAGCACCCGGGGCGGGGGGGTTCCCCCCAAAAACAATGAGCAGTTCTTC.

V usage is TRBV7-2 and J usage is TRBJ2-3; 11 bases map to TRBD2. The germline gives CDR1 SGHTA, CDR2 FQGNSA. The CDR3 spans 16 residues. The trim removed 4 bases at V and 2 bases at J, leaving 5 bases unmatched. DNA for the CDR3: TGTGCCAGCAGCTCCGGGACTAGCGGCCACACAGATACGCAGTATTTT. The encoded protein is CASSSGTSGHTDTQYF. The variable domain in full, with the rest retrieved from reference TRBV7-2 and TRBJ2-3, is GAGVSQSPSNKVTEKGKDVELRCDPISGHTALYWYRQSLGQGLEFLIYFQGNSAPDKSGLPSDRFSAERTGGSVSTLTIQRTQQEDSAVYLCASSSGTSGHTDTQYFGPGTRLTVL.

A word on this clone: Other nucleotide sequences from this sample produce the same CDR3. This chain joins TRBV28 and TRBJ2-1; D remains ambiguous. Trimming took 5 bases from V and 5 from J, leaving 7 bases between them. The length of the CDR3 is 12 residues. Germline V CDR1 and CDR2: MDHEN, SYDVKM. CDR3 DNA: TGTGCCAGCAGTCTCTACAACAATGAGCAGTTCTTC. This codes for CASSLYNNEQFF.

This clone was counted a few times. The sample contains more than one DNA sequence encoding this CDR3. This rearrangement joins TRBV3-1 (or the pseudogene TRBV3-2) to TRBJ2-7, with D perhaps TRBD2 (7 bases). V lost 3 bases, J lost 0 bases, and 9 bases lay in between. There are 14 residues in the CDR3. Germline assignment: CDR1 LGHDT and CDR2 YNNKEL (reference sequence). CDR3 residues: CASSQGGASYEQYF. The DNA of the CDR3 is TGTGCCAGCAGCCAGGGGGGGGCCTCCTACGAGCAGTACTTC.

V and J are TRBV5-4 and TRBJ1-1; D perhaps matches TRBD1 (5 bases). Germline assignment: CDR1 SGHNT and CDR2 YYREEE (reference sequence). Trimming took 2 bases from V and 4 from J, leaving 15 bases between them. The CDR3 has 15 amino acids. CDR3 region: CASSFPAGPGTEAFF. For the CDR3, the DNA is TGTGCCAGCAGCTTCCCTGCGGGGCCGGGCACTGAAGCTTTCTTT.

The gene calls are TRBV19 and TRBJ2-7, with 8 nucleotides matching TRBD2. This CDR3 comprises 16 residues. J was trimmed by 2 bases and V by 3 bases; bases with no gene match: 9. Germline V gene sequence: CDR1 LNHDA, CDR2 SQIVND (reference sequence). The CDR3 reads CASSISGREGTYEQYF. The DNA of the CDR3 is TGTGCCAGTAGTATCAGCGGGAGAGAGGGAACCTACGAGCAGTACTTC.

This chain links TRBV28 with TRBJ1-4; no reliable D call. Germline assignment: CDR1 MDHEN and CDR2 SYDVKM. V shed 4 bases and J shed 8 bases, with 8 bases lying between them. CDR3 length equals 12 residues. Here the CDR3 DNA reads TGTGCCAGCAGTTCTTTAAGCGAAAAACTGTTTTTT. Protein: CASSSLSEKLFF.

The rearrangement links TRBV5-8 to TRBJ1-4; D is unresolved. The CDR3 has 16 residues. Deletions cut 1 base from V and 8 bases from J, with 18 bases between. Per the germline V gene, CDR1 is SGHTS and CDR2 is YDEGEE. The CDR3 sequence: CASSLQITPSREKLFF. In DNA form, the CDR3 reads TGTGCCAGCAGCTTGCAAATCACACCGAGTCGCGAAAAACTGTTTTTT.

This sequence joins TRBV9 and TRBJ2-3, with D maybe TRBD1 (6 bases). Germline assignment: CDR1 SGDLS and CDR2 YYNGEE. Between the trimmed V and J ends, which lost 0 bases and 6 bases, there was a span of 14 bases. The CDR3 length is 15 residues. The CDR3 here is CASSVVGDTLDTQYF. In DNA form, the CDR3 reads TGTGCCAGCAGCGTAGTTGGGGACACCCTTGATACGCAGTATTTT.

This clone came up once. This sequence joins TRBV12-5 and TRBJ2-5; perhaps TRBD2 as D (6 bases). With 5 bases removed from V and 2 bases from J, the gap between germline ends came to 18 bases. This CDR3 comprises 16 residues. Germline V gene lookup returns CDR1 LGHNT and CDR2 FRNRAP. The CDR3 loop reads CASGPPRLAPQETQYF. As DNA, the CDR3 is TGTGCTAGTGGTCCCCCGCGGCTAGCGCCACAAGAGACCCAGTACTTC.

The chain carries TRBV3-1 (or the pseudogene TRBV3-2) and TRBJ2-7; D ambiguous. Per germline, CDR1 LGHDT and CDR2 YNNKEL (reference sequence). The CDR3 totals 15 residues. V lost 0 bases to trimming and J lost 2 bases, with 11 bases between them. The CDR3 coding sequence is TGTGCCAGCAGCCAAGATATCGCAGGAGCCTACGAGCAGTACTTC. It translates to CASSQDIAGAYEQYF.

CDR3 in amino acids: CASSLAGVPNTEAFF. CDR3 DNA: TGTGCCAGCAGCTTGGCCGGGGTCCCCAACACTGAAGCTTTCTTT. V and J are TRBV5-4 and TRBJ1-1; D call uncertain. CDR3 length equals 15 residues. The germline V gene encodes CDR1 SGHNT and CDR2 YYREEE (reference sequence). Trimming stripped 0 bases from V and 2 bases from J, with 11 bases between.

The CDR3 region has the DNA TGTGCCAGCAGTACTAGCGGGAGGAAGTACAATGAGCAGTTCTTC. It yields the protein CASSTSGRKYNEQFF. V usage is TRBV6-5 and J usage is TRBJ2-1; 12 positions match TRBD2. Germline CDR1 reads MNHEY; CDR2 reads SVGAGI. CDR3 size: 15 residues. Trimming at V came to 5 bases and at J to 4 bases, leaving 3 bases not matched to a gene.

In its sample, this clone was seen a few times. The chain combines TRBV30 with TRBJ2-1, with D unresolved. V was pared by 4 bases and J by 8 bases, with 0 bases between. Germline CDR1 GTSNPN, CDR2 SVGIG (reference sequence). This CDR3 is built from 8 residues. The CDR3 nucleotides read TGTGCCTGGAATGAGCAGTTCTTC. It specifies CAWNEQFF.

This clone was detected only a few times. Other DNA sequences in the sample encode the same CDR3. The chain uses TRBV5-1 and TRBJ2-3; D not resolved. Germline V gene sequence: CDR1 SGHRS, CDR2 YFSETQ. Deletions cut 0 bases from V and 0 bases from J, with 8 bases between. The CDR3 has 15 residues. CDR3 nucleotide sequence: TGCGCCAGCAGCTTGGCCGGTGGCAGCACAGATACGCAGTATTTT. Amino acids: CASSLAGGSTDTQYF.

The V call is TRBV3-1 (or the pseudogene TRBV3-2), the J call TRBJ2-5; 11 nucleotides line up with TRBD2. The CDR3 consists of 15 residues. Germline-derived CDR1 and CDR2 are LGHDT and YNNKEL (reference sequence). V shed 0 bases and J 4 bases; nucleotides not matched to a gene: 1. The CDR3 spells CASSQELAGVETQYF. CDR3 nucleotide sequence: TGTGCCAGCAGCCAAGAACTAGCGGGAGTAGAGACCCAGTACTTC.

V gene TRBV6-5 combines with J gene TRBJ2-5, with a weak D call TRBD1 (6 bases). The V and J ends lost 2 bases and 3 bases respectively, with 7 bases between them. CDR1 and CDR2 from the germline V gene are MNHEY and SVGAGI. The CDR3 is 13 residues long. The CDR3 region is CASSYHREETQYF. CDR3 sequence (DNA): TGTGCCAGCAGTTACCACAGGGAAGAGACCCAGTACTTC.

V is TRBV5-4 and J is TRBJ1-2; 8 bases agree with TRBD1. V shed 4 bases and J 4 bases; nucleotides not matched to a gene: 6. The CDR3 is 14 residues long. Germline CDR1 and CDR2: SGHNT and YYREEE (reference sequence). The CDR3 DNA reads as TGTGCCAGCAGCGGCCCCCAGGGGGCCTATGGCTACACCTTC. Its translation is CASSGPQGAYGYTF.

The chain is built from TRBV5-4 and TRBJ2-2, with TRBD1 matching 8 bases. Germline CDR1 reads SGHNT; CDR2 reads YYREEE (reference sequence). With 0 bases clipped from V and 5 bases from J, the junction kept 3 bases outside the gene matches. This CDR3 is 15 amino acids long. The CDR3 here is CASSLGRGRTGELFF. CDR3 in DNA: TGTGCCAGCAGCTTGGGCAGGGGGCGAACCGGGGAGCTGTTTTTT.

J is TRBJ1-5 and V is TRBV7-8; D not resolved. The CDR3 consists of 13 residues. V lost 7 bases to trimming and J lost 6 bases, with 13 bases between them. CDR1 SGHVS and CDR2 FQNEAQ come from the germline V gene. The CDR3 DNA is TGTGCCAGCACCCAGGCTGCGGGTCAGCCCCAGCATTTT. Protein: CASTQAAGQPQHF.

V gene TRBV11-2 combines with J gene TRBJ1-2, with D possibly being TRBD1 (6 bases). Trimming took 1 base from V and 8 from J, leaving 11 bases between them. From germline, CDR1 is SGHAT and CDR2 FQNNGV. This CDR3 is 13 amino acids long. The CDR3 DNA is TGTGCCAGCAGCTTAGTCCAGGGGACCGGCTACACCTTC. Its translation: CASSLVQGTGYTF.

This clone was seen more than once but under ten times. The chain joins TRBV7-3 to TRBJ2-7; possible D gene TRBD2, 6 bases. Trimming left V 3 bases short and J 2 bases short, with 14 bases between. Germline V gene sequence: CDR1 SGHTA, CDR2 FQGTGA. The CDR3 spans 15 residues. CDR3 sequence reads: CASSLGSAGPYEQYF. The CDR3, as DNA: TGTGCCAGCAGCTTGGGGTCGGCGGGGCCCTACGAGCAGTACTTC. The variable domain in full, completed from reference TRBV7-3 and TRBJ2-7, reads GAGVSQTPSNKVTEKGKYVELRCDPISGHTALYWYRQSLGQGPEFLIYFQGTGAADDSGLPNDRFFAVRPEGSVSTLKIQRTERGDSAVYLCASSLGSAGPYEQYFGPGTRLTVT.

V and J are TRBV19 and TRBJ2-6; D is unclear. Trimming removed 5 bases from V and 0 bases from J, with 5 bases in between. Germline loops: CDR1 LNHDA, CDR2 SQIVND (reference sequence). CDR3 length: 14 amino acids. This CDR3 reads CASSVNSGANVLTF. The CDR3 DNA reads as TGTGCCAGTAGTGTTAACTCTGGGGCCAACGTCCTGACTTTC.

The chain couples TRBV4-1 to TRBJ1-2; a weak D match, TRBD1 (6 bases). Per germline, CDR1 MGHRA and CDR2 YSYEKL. With 3 bases removed from V and 5 bases from J, the gap between germline ends came to 22 bases. This CDR3 comprises 17 residues. The DNA for the CDR3 is TGCGCCAGCAGCCATGGTACAGGGAGCACTAGGATATATGGCTACACCTTC. This gives the protein CASSHGTGSTRIYGYTF.